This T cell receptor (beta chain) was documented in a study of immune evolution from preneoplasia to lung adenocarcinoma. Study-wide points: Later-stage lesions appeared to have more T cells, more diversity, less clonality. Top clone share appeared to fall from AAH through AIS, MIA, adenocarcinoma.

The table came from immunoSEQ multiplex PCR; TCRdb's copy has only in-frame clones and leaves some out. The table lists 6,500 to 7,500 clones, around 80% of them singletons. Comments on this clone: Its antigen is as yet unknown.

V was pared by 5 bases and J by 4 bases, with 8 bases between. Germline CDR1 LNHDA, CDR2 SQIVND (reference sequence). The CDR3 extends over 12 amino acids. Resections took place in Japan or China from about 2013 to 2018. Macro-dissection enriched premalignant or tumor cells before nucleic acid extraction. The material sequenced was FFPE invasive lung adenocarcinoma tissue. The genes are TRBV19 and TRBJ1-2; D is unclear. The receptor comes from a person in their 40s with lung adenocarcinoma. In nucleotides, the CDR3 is TGTGCCAGTAGTCAGGTCAGCTATGGCTACACCTTC. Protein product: CASSQVSYGYTF.